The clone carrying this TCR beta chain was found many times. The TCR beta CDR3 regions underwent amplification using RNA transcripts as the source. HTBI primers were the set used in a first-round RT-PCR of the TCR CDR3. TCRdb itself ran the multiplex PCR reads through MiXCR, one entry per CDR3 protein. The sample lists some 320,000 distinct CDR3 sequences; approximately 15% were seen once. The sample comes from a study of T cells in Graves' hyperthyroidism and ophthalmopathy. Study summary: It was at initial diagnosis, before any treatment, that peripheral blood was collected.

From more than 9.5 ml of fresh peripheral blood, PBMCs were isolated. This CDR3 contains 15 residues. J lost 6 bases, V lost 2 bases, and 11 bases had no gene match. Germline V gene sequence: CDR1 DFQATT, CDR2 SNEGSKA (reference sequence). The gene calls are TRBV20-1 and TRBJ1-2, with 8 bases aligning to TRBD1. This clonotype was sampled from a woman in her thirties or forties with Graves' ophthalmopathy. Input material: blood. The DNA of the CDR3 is TGCAGTGCTAGACTCCAACAGGGGGGGCTTCATGGCTACACCTTC. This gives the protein CSARLQQGGLHGYTF.